Listed below are T cell receptor beta chains from one sample, sequenced in a study of T cell repertoires in ileal Crohn's disease. Profiling relied on immunoSEQ multiplex PCR, and the TCRdb table lists in-frame clones only, not all of them. The repertoire consists of about 15,000 clones, with about 55% occurring once and the leading ten covering 6.5%. The sequenced material came from ileal tissue. These TCRs come from an adult with Crohn's disease. Both conserved end residues are part of each CDR3. A D gene is named only where the DNA matches it firmly. Clone size is shown for a subset of rows, as once, few, many or a class of expanded clone.

V: TRBV9; D: NA; J: TRBJ1-2; size: NA; CDR3: CASSTQTTGNYGYTF; DNA: TGTGCCAGCAGCACCCAAACAACAGGGAACTATGGCTACACCTTC
V: TRBV5-1; D: TRBD2; J: TRBJ2-1; size: NA; CDR3: CASSSTSGNYNEQFF; DNA: TGCGCCAGCAGCTCCACTAGCGGGAACTACAATGAGCAGTTCTTC
V: TRBV5-1; D: TRBD2; J: TRBJ2-1; size: once; CDR3: CASSWGGTSEAEQFF; DNA: TGCGCCAGCAGCTGGGGGGGGACTAGCGAAGCTGAGCAGTTCTTC
V: TRBV4-3; D: TRBD1; J: TRBJ2-7; size: NA; CDR3: CASSQELRTGDLISYEQYF; DNA: TGCGCCAGCAGCCAAGAATTGCGGACAGGAGACCTAATCTCCTACGAGCAGTACTTC
V: TRBV29-1; D: NA; J: TRBJ2-1; size: NA; CDR3: CSVREFEQFF; DNA: TGCAGCGTTCGGGAGTTTGAGCAGTTCTTC
V: TRBV4-1; D: TRBD1; J: TRBJ1-2; size: NA; CDR3: CASTRTGDNYGYTF; DNA: TGCGCCAGCACCAGGACAGGGGATAACTATGGCTACACCTTC
V: TRBV5-6; D: TRBD2; J: TRBJ2-3; size: NA; CDR3: CASSALAAGGVTDTQYF; DNA: TGTGCCAGCAGCGCCCTGGCAGCGGGAGGTGTCACAGATACGCAGTATTTT
V: TRBV29-1; D: TRBD2; J: TRBJ2-7; size: once; CDR3: CSGITSGHPPYEQYF; DNA: TGCAGCGGAATAACTAGCGGGCATCCCCCCTACGAGCAGTACTTC
V: TRBV10-1; D: TRBD2; J: TRBJ2-2; size: NA; CDR3: CASSPGTSGTNTGELFF; DNA: TGCGCCAGCAGCCCTGGGACTAGCGGGACGAACACCGGGGAGCTGTTTTTT
V: TRBV6-5; D: TRBD2; J: TRBJ2-7; size: NA; CDR3: CASSYGTRGSYEQYF; DNA: TGTGCCAGCAGTTACGGGACTAGGGGATCCTACGAGCAGTACTTC
V: TRBV5-1; D: TRBD1; J: TRBJ2-5; size: NA; CDR3: CASNSHRTGGTQTQYF; DNA: TGCGCCAGCAACTCGCACCGAACAGGGGGCACGCAGACCCAGTACTTC
V: TRBV6-5; D: NA; J: TRBJ1-5; size: NA; CDR3: CASSPQGGSNQPQHF; DNA: TGTGCCAGCAGTCCCCAGGGTGGGAGCAATCAGCCCCAGCATTTT
V: TRBV9; D: NA; J: TRBJ2-1; size: NA; CDR3: CASSVAGAGEQFF; DNA: TGTGCCAGCAGCGTAGCGGGAGCCGGTGAGCAGTTCTTC
V: TRBV30; D: NA; J: TRBJ2-5; size: NA; CDR3: CAWSRQGVLGSETQYF; DNA: TGTGCCTGGAGTCGGCAAGGGGTACTGGGGTCGGAGACCCAGTACTTC
V: TRBV5-1; D: NA; J: TRBJ2-3; size: NA; CDR3: CASNLGGRTDTQYF; DNA: TGCGCCAGCAATCTCGGGGGGCGTACAGATACGCAGTATTTT
V: TRBV30; D: TRBD1; J: TRBJ1-4; size: NA; CDR3: CAWSVQVRGLGNEKLFF; DNA: TGTGCCTGGAGTGTACAAGTCAGGGGGCTAGGTAATGAAAAACTGTTTTTT
V: TRBV7-9; D: NA; J: TRBJ1-4; size: NA; CDR3: CASSQGASTNEKLFF; DNA: TGTGCCAGCAGCCAAGGGGCTTCAACTAATGAAAAACTGTTTTTT
V: TRBV2; D: TRBD1; J: TRBJ1-3; size: NA; CDR3: CASSKQGRGNTIYF; DNA: TGTGCCAGCAGTAAACAGGGGCGGGGAAACACCATATATTTT
V: TRBV13; D: NA; J: TRBJ1-2; size: NA; CDR3: CASSLFSGGNYGYTF; DNA: TGTGCCAGCAGCTTGTTCTCTGGGGGCAACTATGGCTACACCTTC
V: TRBV2; D: NA; J: TRBJ1-5; size: NA; CDR3: CASGAANQPQHF; DNA: TGTGCCAGCGGGGCAGCGAATCAGCCCCAGCATTTT
V: TRBV30; D: NA; J: TRBJ2-5; size: NA; CDR3: CAWSVGRRETQYF; DNA: TGTGCCTGGAGTGTAGGGAGGAGAGAGACCCAGTACTTC
V: TRBV6-1; D: NA; J: TRBJ1-5; size: NA; CDR3: CASKAAGWQPQHF; DNA: TGTGCCAGCAAGGCGGCAGGGTGGCAGCCCCAGCATTTT
V: TRBV11-1; D: TRBD1; J: TRBJ2-5; size: NA; CDR3: CASRPTGGGETQYF; DNA: TGTGCCAGCAGACCAACAGGGGGCGGGGAGACCCAGTACTTC
V: TRBV4-3; D: TRBD1; J: TRBJ2-7; size: NA; CDR3: CASSQELRTGDLISYEQYF; DNA: TGCGCCAGCAGCCAAGAATTGCGGACAGGAGACCTAATCTCCTACGAGCAGTACTTC
V: TRBV19; D: NA; J: TRBJ1-4; size: once; CDR3: CASSATSGAPLNEKLFF; DNA: TGTGCCAGTAGTGCGACCTCAGGGGCTCCTCTTAATGAAAAACTGTTTTTT
V: TRBV5-3; D: NA; J: TRBJ2-7; size: NA; CDR3: CARSLRVGDRSTYEQYF; DNA: TGTGCCAGAAGCTTGAGAGTGGGAGACAGGAGTACCTACGAGCAGTACTTC
V: TRBV11-1; D: NA; J: TRBJ2-4; size: NA; CDR3: CASSLARGIETKNIQYF; DNA: TGTGCCAGCAGCTTAGCGCGAGGGATTGAGACCAAAAACATTCAGTACTTC
V: TRBV29-1; D: TRBD1; J: TRBJ1-1; size: few; CDR3: CSARDRTGTEAFF; DNA: TGCAGCGCACGGGACAGGACAGGGACCGAAGCTTTCTTT
V: TRBV6-5; D: NA; J: TRBJ1-3; size: few; CDR3: CASSYKPRSGNTIYF; DNA: TGTGCCAGCAGTTACAAACCGCGCTCTGGAAACACCATATATTTT
V: TRBV7-2; D: NA; J: TRBJ2-1; size: NA; CDR3: CASSHPYGGVPSYNEQFF; DNA: TGTGCCAGCAGCCACCCTTACGGCGGGGTACCATCGTACAATGAGCAGTTCTTC
V: TRBV5-1; D: TRBD2; J: TRBJ2-3; size: once; CDR3: CASSQGTSGRADTQYF; DNA: TGCGCCAGCAGCCAAGGGACTAGCGGGAGGGCAGATACGCAGTATTTT
V: TRBV5-1; D: TRBD2; J: TRBJ2-7; size: few; CDR3: CASRPAGGFYEQYF; DNA: TGCGCCAGCAGGCCAGCGGGAGGGTTCTACGAGCAGTACTTC
V: TRBV2; D: TRBD1; J: TRBJ2-7; size: NA; CDR3: CASSETGTGIYEQYF; DNA: TGTGCCAGCAGTGAAACGGGGACAGGAATCTACGAGCAGTACTTC
V: TRBV10-3; D: TRBD1; J: TRBJ1-2; size: NA; CDR3: CAISTDRAGGYTF; DNA: TGTGCCATCAGCACCGACAGGGCTGGTGGCTACACCTTC
V: TRBV5-6; D: TRBD1; J: TRBJ1-2; size: few; CDR3: CASRLQGDYGYTF; DNA: TGTGCCAGCAGGCTTCAGGGGGACTATGGCTACACCTTC
V: TRBV6-1; D: TRBD1; J: TRBJ1-4; size: medium-sized; CDR3: CASSGQGEKLFF; DNA: TGTGCCAGCAGTGGACAGGGGGAAAAACTGTTTTTT
V: TRBV6-5; D: NA; J: TRBJ1-2; size: NA; CDR3: CASSMGAGGYTF; DNA: TGTGCCAGCTCCATGGGGGCTGGGGGCTACACCTTC
V: TRBV4-3; D: TRBD2; J: TRBJ2-7; size: once; CDR3: CASSQDRVTSGSYEQYF; DNA: TGCGCCAGCAGCCAAGATCGGGTGACTAGCGGTTCCTACGAGCAGTACTTC
V: TRBV4-1; D: NA; J: TRBJ2-1; size: NA; CDR3: CASSQDLARSYNEQFF; DNA: TGCGCCAGCAGCCAAGATCTAGCGAGATCCTACAATGAGCAGTTCTTC
V: TRBV20-1; D: NA; J: TRBJ2-5; size: NA; CDR3: CSATGETQYF; DNA: TGCAGTGCTACAGGAGAGACCCAGTACTTC
V: TRBV4-1; D: NA; J: TRBJ2-7; size: NA; CDR3: CASTLGEGPYEQYF; DNA: TGCGCCAGCACTCTCGGGGAAGGACCCTACGAGCAGTACTTC
V: TRBV7-2; D: TRBD2; J: TRBJ2-2; size: once; CDR3: CASSPGTSGRNTGELFF; DNA: TGTGCCAGCAGCCCTGGGACTAGCGGGAGGAACACCGGGGAGCTGTTTTTT
V: TRBV7-6; D: NA; J: TRBJ2-1; size: once; CDR3: CASSLASGFYNEQFF; DNA: TGTGCCAGCAGCTTAGCGAGCGGGTTCTACAATGAGCAGTTCTTC
V: TRBV6-4; D: TRBD2; J: TRBJ2-1; size: NA; CDR3: CASSVAAGVGGNEQFF; DNA: TGTGCCAGCAGTGTAGCTGCGGGAGTCGGGGGCAATGAGCAGTTCTTC
V: TRBV4-1; D: TRBD1; J: TRBJ2-7; size: NA; CDR3: CASSPGQGAIGYEQYF; DNA: TGCGCCAGCAGCCCGGGACAGGGGGCTATCGGTTACGAGCAGTACTTC
V: TRBV6-5; D: TRBD1; J: TRBJ2-7; size: few; CDR3: CASSYDRGYEQYF; DNA: TGTGCCAGCAGTTACGACAGGGGCTACGAGCAGTACTTC
V: TRBV11-2; D: TRBD2; J: TRBJ2-1; size: few; CDR3: CASSPYAAGVSYNEQFF; DNA: TGTGCCAGCAGCCCTTATGCAGCGGGAGTATCCTACAATGAGCAGTTCTTC
V: TRBV10-1; D: TRBD1; J: TRBJ1-1; size: NA; CDR3: CASSESGGITEAFF; DNA: TGCGCCAGCAGTGAGTCAGGGGGCATCACTGAAGCTTTCTTT
V: TRBV5-6; D: TRBD1; J: TRBJ1-3; size: medium-sized; CDR3: CASSFGTGTGNTIYF; DNA: TGTGCCAGCAGCTTCGGGACAGGGACTGGAAACACCATATATTTT
V: TRBV7-2; D: TRBD1; J: TRBJ1-2; size: NA; CDR3: CASSLERSQGAPGYTF; DNA: TGTGCCAGCAGCTTAGAGCGGTCACAGGGGGCGCCTGGCTACACCTTC
V: TRBV28; D: TRBD2; J: TRBJ2-7; size: NA; CDR3: CASRTRLREGGYEQYF; DNA: TGTGCCAGCAGGACCCGCTTGCGGGAGGGGGGCTACGAGCAGTACTTC
V: TRBV6-4; D: TRBD2; J: TRBJ2-3; size: few; CDR3: CASSPSGSADTQYF; DNA: TGTGCCAGCAGTCCGAGCGGGAGCGCAGATACGCAGTATTTT
V: TRBV5-1; D: NA; J: TRBJ1-1; size: NA; CDR3: CASSLQDSAEAFF; DNA: TGCGCCAGCAGCTTGCAGGACAGCGCTGAAGCTTTCTTT